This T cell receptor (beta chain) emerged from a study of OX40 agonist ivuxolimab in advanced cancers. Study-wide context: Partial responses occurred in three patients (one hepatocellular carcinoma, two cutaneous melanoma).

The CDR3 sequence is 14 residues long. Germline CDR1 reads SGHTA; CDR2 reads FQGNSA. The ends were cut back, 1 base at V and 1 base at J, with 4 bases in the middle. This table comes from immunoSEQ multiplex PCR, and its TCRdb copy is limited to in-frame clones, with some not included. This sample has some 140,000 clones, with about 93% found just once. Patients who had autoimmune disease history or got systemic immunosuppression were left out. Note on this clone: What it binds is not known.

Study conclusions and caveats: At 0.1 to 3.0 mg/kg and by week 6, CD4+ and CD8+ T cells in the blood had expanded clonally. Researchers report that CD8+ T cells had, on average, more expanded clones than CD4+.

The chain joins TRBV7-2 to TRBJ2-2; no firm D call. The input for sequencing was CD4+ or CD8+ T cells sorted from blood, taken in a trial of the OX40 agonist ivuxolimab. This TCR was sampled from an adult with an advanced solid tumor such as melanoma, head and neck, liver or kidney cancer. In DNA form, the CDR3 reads TGTGCCAGCAGCTTAGTCGGGAACACCGGGGAGCTGTTTTTT. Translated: CASSLVGNTGELFF.